This T cell receptor (beta chain) was found in a study of blood T cell repertoires in COVID-19. Study as a whole: From the United States, Italy and Spain came samples of acute and convalescent COVID-19.

This clone was found a few times. Produced via immunoSEQ multiplex PCR; TCRdb's table is partial and in-frame only. Here the sample spans roughly 8,600 clones, roughly 84% being singletons. The specimen was peripheral blood. This TCR came from a human donor with active COVID-19. The donor label of this sample is uncertain.

The CDR3 sequence: CASSLVVASGRKNEQFF. The CDR3 DNA follows: TGTGCCAGCAGCTTAGTGGTCGCTAGCGGGAGAAAAAATGAGCAGTTCTTC. The rearrangement links TRBV7-9 to TRBJ2-1, with TRBD2 matching 10 bases. The CDR3 has 17 residues. V lost 1 base to trimming and J lost 7 bases; unmatched junction nucleotides: 10. Germline CDR1 and CDR2: SEHNR and FQNEAQ (reference sequence).